The 20 T cell receptor beta chains in this list originate from one sample, sequenced in a study of cytomegalovirus exposure and HLA in healthy donors. The PCR was carried out with 60 Vbeta primers and 13 Jbeta primers. TCRdb's copy holds only in-frame clones and misses some; the assay was immunoSEQ multiplex PCR. Among around 150,000 clones listed, around 75% were seen once. The sample consisted of PBMCs. Receptors originate from a woman in her forties in good health and CMV-seropositive.

This CDR3 reads CASSFSGLAGTTTQYF. The CDR3 DNA reads TGTGCCAGTAGTTTCTCGGGACTAGCGGGAACCACTACGCAGTATTTT. V is TRBV19 and J is TRBJ2-3; 13 nucleotides line up with TRBD2. Per germline, CDR1 LNHDA and CDR2 SQIVND (reference sequence). V trimming: 5 bases; J trimming: 8 bases; junction bases outside the gene matches: 10. The CDR3 sequence is 16 residues long.

The chain links TRBV6-6 to TRBJ2-7, with D possibly matching TRBD1 (5 bases). Trimming took off 5 bases at V and 3 bases at J, with 17 bases between the two ends. The germline V gene has CDR1 MNHNY and CDR2 SVGAGI (reference sequence). The CDR3 consists of 15 residues. The CDR3 bases are TGTGCCAGCAGTCCACGTAAGGGGTCAGGCTACGAGCAGTACTTC. Its protein product is CASSPRKGSGYEQYF.

This rearrangement joins TRBV7-3 to TRBJ1-1; 10 bases align to TRBD1. This CDR3 contains 15 residues. Trimming took 2 bases from V and 6 from J; bases not matched to a gene: 6. Germline V gene lookup returns CDR1 SGHTA and CDR2 FQGTGA. CDR3 bases: TGTGCCAGCAGCTTATCCGGGACAGGGGTTTCTGAAGCTTTCTTT. It encodes CASSLSGTGVSEAFF.

J is TRBJ2-3 and V is TRBV5-4; 11 nucleotides match TRBD2. The trim removed 4 bases at V and 2 bases at J, leaving 6 bases unmatched. The CDR3 consists of 16 residues. Looked up from germline, CDR1 is SGHNT and CDR2 is YYREEE (reference sequence). In nucleotides, the CDR3 is TGTGCCAGCAGCCTTAGCGGGAGGGCCCCCACAGATACGCAGTATTTT. Its protein product is CASSLSGRAPTDTQYF.

This clone was seen a handful of times. This sequence joins TRBV27 and TRBJ2-1, with 8 bases that match TRBD2. J was trimmed by 0 bases and V by 5 bases; bases with no gene match: 3. The CDR3 extends over 15 amino acids. The germline gives CDR1 MNHEY, CDR2 SMNVEV (reference sequence). The CDR3 region is CASSKSGSSYNEQFF. The CDR3 bases are TGTGCCAGCAGTAAGAGCGGGAGCTCCTACAATGAGCAGTTCTTC.

The genes are TRBV28 and TRBJ2-4; 8 bases line up with TRBD1. The V gene end was trimmed by 3 bases and the J gene end by 1 base; junction bases not matched to a gene: 2. This CDR3 is built from 15 residues. The germline CDR1 and CDR2 sequences are MDHEN and SYDVKM. As DNA, the CDR3 is TGTGCCAGCAGTTTCAGGGGGCCGGCCAAAAACATTCAGTACTTC. Protein product: CASSFRGPAKNIQYF.

In this sample, this clone turned up once. The rearrangement uses TRBV9 and TRBJ2-1; TRBD2 matches 14 bases. This CDR3 region has 17 residues. J was trimmed by 2 bases and V by 4 bases; bases with no gene match: 5. CDR1 is SGDLS, CDR2 YYNGEE, per germline. Here the CDR3 reads CASSPGTSGSTYNEQFF. In DNA form, the CDR3 reads TGTGCCAGCAGCCCAGGGACTAGCGGGAGTACCTACAATGAGCAGTTCTTC.

The chain couples TRBV6-1 to TRBJ1-1, with D tentatively TRBD1 (5 bases). V lost 3 bases to trimming and J lost 6 bases, with 11 bases between them. Germline V gives CDR1 MNHNS, CDR2 SASEGT. The CDR3 covers 13 residues. This CDR3 reads CASSDRGIAEAFF. The DNA for the CDR3 is TGTGCCAGCAGTGATAGGGGTATCGCTGAAGCTTTCTTT.

This clone was recorded only once. The chain carries TRBV19 and TRBJ2-2; 10 bases are shared with TRBD2. V gave up 3 bases and J gave up 8 bases; unmatched junction bases: 9. This CDR3 comprises 16 residues. The germline V gene has CDR1 LNHDA and CDR2 SQIVND (reference sequence). The CDR3 DNA reads TGTGCCAGTAGTATCACCTTTAGCGGGAGGTCTGGGGAGCTGTTTTTT. This gives the protein CASSITFSGRSGELFF.

This clone was picked up a small number of times. The chain links TRBV5-6 to TRBJ2-1, with 8 bases aligning to TRBD1. Unmatched junction bases numbered 7, after V lost 4 bases and J lost 4 bases. Germline CDR1 is SGHDT and CDR2 is YYEEEE. The CDR3 is 15 residues long. The CDR3 here is CASSPWGQVYNEQFF. Here the CDR3 DNA reads TGTGCCAGCAGCCCATGGGGACAGGTGTACAATGAGCAGTTCTTC.

The chain joins TRBV9 to TRBJ1-2; possible D gene TRBD1, 5 bases. Trimming cost V 0 bases and J 7 bases, with 10 bases left between them. From germline, CDR1 is SGDLS and CDR2 YYNGEE. This CDR3 is 13 amino acids long. DNA for the CDR3: TGTGCCAGCAGCGTAGCAGGGCCGGGTGGCTACACCTTC. Protein: CASSVAGPGGYTF.

The V and J genes are TRBV6-5 and TRBJ2-3; 7 bases are a match to TRBD2. This CDR3 is 15 amino acids long. Germline lookup yields CDR1 MNHEY and CDR2 SVGAGI. V shed 4 bases, J shed 2 bases, and the junction held 6 bases outside the gene matches. The CDR3 is CASSLASGYTDTQYF. The CDR3, as DNA: TGTGCCAGCAGTTTGGCTAGCGGCTACACAGATACGCAGTATTTT.

The chain employs TRBV9 and TRBJ2-1; 9 bases match TRBD1. J gave up 3 bases and V 0 bases, and 4 bases lay outside the gene matches. This CDR3 has 16 residues. Looked up from germline, CDR1 is SGDLS and CDR2 is YYNGEE. DNA for the CDR3: TGTGCCAGCAGCGTAGCGGGACAGGGAAGCTACAATGAGCAGTTCTTC. Protein product: CASSVAGQGSYNEQFF.

As for this clone: This may be a read error, as it is one base from a much larger clone. This chain uses TRBV25-1 with TRBJ2-5; 8 bases line up with TRBD1. The last part of the DNA fits TRBJ2-7 better; the J call may be wrong. Germline lookup yields CDR1 MGHDK and CDR2 SYGVNS. The CDR3 is 14 amino acids. In nucleotides, the CDR3 is TGTGCCAGCAGTGATGACAGGGGTCCCTACGAGCAGTACTTC. It translates to CASSDDRGPYEQYF.

This clone turned up a few times. CDR3 residues: CASSGGTQTYEQYF. The CDR3 region has the DNA TGTGCCAGCAGTGGGGGGACTCAGACCTACGAGCAGTACTTC. J is TRBJ2-7 and V is TRBV6-8; the D gene is possibly TRBD2 (6 bases). V was shortened by 5 bases and J by 2 bases, with 13 bases between the two germline ends. This CDR3 contains 14 residues. CDR1 is MNHGY and CDR2 is SAAAGT in the germline V gene.

The chain couples TRBV7-3 to TRBJ2-6; unclear D gene. The germline V gene has CDR1 SGHTA and CDR2 FQGTGA. Trimming took 5 bases from V and 4 from J, leaving 9 bases between them. This CDR3 has 14 residues. The CDR3 here is CASSPSRGANVLTF. DNA for the CDR3: TGTGCCAGCAGCCCGTCTAGAGGGGCCAACGTCCTGACTTTC. Full variable domain (remainder filled in from reference TRBV7-3 and TRBJ2-6): GAGVSQTPSNKVTEKGKYVELRCDPISGHTALYWYRQSLGQGPEFLIYFQGTGAADDSGLPNDRFFAVRPEGSVSTLKIQRTERGDSAVYLCASSPSRGANVLTFGAGSRLTVL.

The chain has TRBV6-6 and TRBJ2-5, with 12 bases matching TRBD1. J was trimmed by 5 bases and V by 6 bases; bases with no gene match: 10. CDR3 length: 16 residues. Germline V lookup: CDR1 MNHNY, CDR2 SVGAGI (reference sequence). CDR3 in amino acids: CASRPTGTGGGETQYF. The CDR3 nucleotides are TGTGCCAGCAGGCCTACCGGGACAGGGGGCGGCGAGACCCAGTACTTC.

This clone was recorded a few times. The sample has other DNA sequences that encode this CDR3 too. The chain has TRBV18 and TRBJ1-1; 11 bases map to TRBD1. The junction had 2 bases not matched to a gene; V was cut back by 4 bases and J by 4 bases. Looked up from germline, CDR1 is KGHSH and CDR2 is LQKENI. CDR3 length: 14 amino acids. This chain's CDR3 is CASSLGTGGTEAFF. The CDR3 DNA follows: TGTGCCAGCTCACTGGGGACAGGGGGCACTGAAGCTTTCTTT.

This chain uses TRBV6-5 with TRBJ1-5, with D possibly TRBD1 on 5 matching bases. Germline V gives CDR1 MNHEY, CDR2 SVGAGI. The V gene lost 5 bases and the J gene lost 6 bases, with 14 bases spanning the gap. The CDR3 is 14 amino acids. The CDR3 DNA reads as TGTGCCAGCAGTCCCCCGGGGGGTGGTCAGCCCCAGCATTTT. Amino acids: CASSPPGGGQPQHF.

The count of this clone is one. The J gene is TRBJ2-3, the V gene TRBV11-2, with D possibly being TRBD2 (5 bases). Trimming removed 5 bases at V and 0 bases at J, with 9 bases between. This CDR3 has 14 residues. CDR1 and CDR2 (germline): SGHAT, FQNNGV. CDR3 region: CASSLSVSTDTQYF. The CDR3 coding sequence is TGTGCCAGCAGCCTTAGCGTTAGCACAGATACGCAGTATTTT.